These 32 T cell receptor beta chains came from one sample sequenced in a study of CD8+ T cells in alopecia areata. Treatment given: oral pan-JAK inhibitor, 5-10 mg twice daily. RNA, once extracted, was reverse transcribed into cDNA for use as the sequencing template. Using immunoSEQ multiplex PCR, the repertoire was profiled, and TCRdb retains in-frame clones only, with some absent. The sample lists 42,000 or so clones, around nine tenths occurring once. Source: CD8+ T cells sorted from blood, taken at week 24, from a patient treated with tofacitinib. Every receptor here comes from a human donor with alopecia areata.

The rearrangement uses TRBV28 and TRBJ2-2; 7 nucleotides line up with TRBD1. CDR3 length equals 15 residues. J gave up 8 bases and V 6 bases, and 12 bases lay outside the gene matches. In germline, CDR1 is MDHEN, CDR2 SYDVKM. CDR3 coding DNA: TGTGCCAGCAGAATCCGGACAGGCGACAGGGGGGAGCTGTTTTTT. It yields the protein CASRIRTGDRGELFF.

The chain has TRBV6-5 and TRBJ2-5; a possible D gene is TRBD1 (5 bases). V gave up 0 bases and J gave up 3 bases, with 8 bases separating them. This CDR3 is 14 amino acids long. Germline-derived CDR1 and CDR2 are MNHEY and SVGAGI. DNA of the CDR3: TGTGCCAGCAGTTACTCGGGGCTAGAAGAGACCCAGTACTTC. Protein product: CASSYSGLEETQYF.

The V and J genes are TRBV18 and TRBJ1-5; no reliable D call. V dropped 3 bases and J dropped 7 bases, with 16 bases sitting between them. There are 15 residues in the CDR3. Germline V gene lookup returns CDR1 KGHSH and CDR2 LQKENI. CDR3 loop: CASSPLGWEGQPQHF. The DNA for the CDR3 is TGTGCCAGCTCACCGTTGGGATGGGAGGGCCAGCCCCAGCATTTT.

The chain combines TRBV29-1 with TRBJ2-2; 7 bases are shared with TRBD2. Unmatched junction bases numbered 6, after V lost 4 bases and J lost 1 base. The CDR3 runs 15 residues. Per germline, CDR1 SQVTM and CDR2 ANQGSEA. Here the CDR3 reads CSVVVRGKNTGELFF. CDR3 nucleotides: TGCAGCGTTGTAGTGCGGGGGAAGAACACCGGGGAGCTGTTTTTT.

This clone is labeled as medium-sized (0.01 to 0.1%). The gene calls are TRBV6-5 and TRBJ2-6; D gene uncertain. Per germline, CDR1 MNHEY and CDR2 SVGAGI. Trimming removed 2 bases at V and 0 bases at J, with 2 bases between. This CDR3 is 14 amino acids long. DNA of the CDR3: TGTGCCAGCAGTTACAACTCTGGGGCCAACGTCCTGACTTTC. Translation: CASSYNSGANVLTF.

The CDR3 is CASSFAGDEQFF. The CDR3 nucleotides are TGTGCCAGCAGTTTTGCGGGGGATGAGCAGTTCTTC. The chain couples TRBV27 to TRBJ2-1; 7 positions agree with TRBD2. V lost 3 bases and J lost 8; bases outside the gene matches: 1. The CDR3 is 12 residues long. CDR1 MNHEY and CDR2 SMNVEV come from the germline V gene (reference sequence).

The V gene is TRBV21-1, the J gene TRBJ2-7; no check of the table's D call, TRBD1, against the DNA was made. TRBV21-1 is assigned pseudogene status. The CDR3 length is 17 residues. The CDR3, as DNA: TGTGCCAGCAGCAAAATCGGCCGGGACAGGGGTTTCCACGAGCAGTACTTC. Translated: CASSKIGRDRGFHEQYF.

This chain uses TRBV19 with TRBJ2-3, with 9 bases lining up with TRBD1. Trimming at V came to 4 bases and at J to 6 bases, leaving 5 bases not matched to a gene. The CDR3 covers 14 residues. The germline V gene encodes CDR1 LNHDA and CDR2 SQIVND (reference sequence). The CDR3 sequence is CASSTGQGWDTQYF. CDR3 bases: TGTGCCAGTAGTACGGGACAGGGATGGGATACGCAGTATTTT.

In DNA, the CDR3 is TGTGCCAGCAGCGCTCGACAGGCCGACTCCTACGAGCAGTACTTC. As protein: CASSARQADSYEQYF. This chain uses TRBV7-9 with TRBJ2-5; possible D gene TRBD1, 6 bases. With the DNA end fitting TRBJ2-7 better, the J assignment may be wrong. The CDR3 has 15 residues. Germline lookup yields CDR1 SEHNR and CDR2 FQNEAQ (reference sequence).

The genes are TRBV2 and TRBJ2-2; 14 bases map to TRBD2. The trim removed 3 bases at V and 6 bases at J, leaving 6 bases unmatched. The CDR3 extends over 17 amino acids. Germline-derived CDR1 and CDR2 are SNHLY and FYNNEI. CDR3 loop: CASSERLAGGLAGELFF. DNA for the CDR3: TGTGCCAGCAGTGAGAGACTAGCGGGGGGGCTGGCCGGGGAGCTGTTTTTT.

In nucleotides, the CDR3 is TGTGCCAGCAGCTTACAGACAGGAGGTGAGCAGTTCTTC. The encoded protein is CASSLQTGGEQFF. The chain joins TRBV7-9 to TRBJ2-1; the D gene is possibly TRBD1 (6 bases). The germline CDR1 and CDR2 sequences are SEHNR and FQNEAQ (reference sequence). The V end was cut by 2 bases, the J end by 9 bases, with 11 bases between. The CDR3 has 13 amino acids.

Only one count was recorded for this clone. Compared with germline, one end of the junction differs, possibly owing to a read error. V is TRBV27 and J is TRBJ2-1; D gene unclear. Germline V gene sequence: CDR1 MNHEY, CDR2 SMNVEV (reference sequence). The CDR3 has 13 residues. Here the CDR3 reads CASSLNFYNERFF. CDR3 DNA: TGTGCCAGCAGTTTAAATTTCTACAATGAGCGGTTCTTC.

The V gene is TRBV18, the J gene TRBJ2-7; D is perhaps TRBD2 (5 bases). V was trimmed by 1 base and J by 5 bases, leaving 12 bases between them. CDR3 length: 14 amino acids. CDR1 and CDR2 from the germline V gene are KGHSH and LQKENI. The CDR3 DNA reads TGTGCCAGCTCACCACTTAGAGGGCACCACGAGCAGTACTTC. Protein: CASSPLRGHHEQYF. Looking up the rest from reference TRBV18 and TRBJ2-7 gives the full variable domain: NAGVMQNPRHLVRRRGQEARLRCSPMKGHSHVYWYRQLPEEGLKFMVYLQKENIIDESGMPKERFSAEFPKEGPSILRIQQVVRGDSAAYFCASSPLRGHHEQYFGPGTRLTVT.

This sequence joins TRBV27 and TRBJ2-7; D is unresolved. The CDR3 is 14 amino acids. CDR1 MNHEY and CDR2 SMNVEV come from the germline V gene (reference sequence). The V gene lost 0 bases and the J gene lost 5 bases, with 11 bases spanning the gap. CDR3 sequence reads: CASSLSIARNEQYF. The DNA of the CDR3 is TGTGCCAGCAGTTTATCGATTGCCCGAAACGAGCAGTACTTC.

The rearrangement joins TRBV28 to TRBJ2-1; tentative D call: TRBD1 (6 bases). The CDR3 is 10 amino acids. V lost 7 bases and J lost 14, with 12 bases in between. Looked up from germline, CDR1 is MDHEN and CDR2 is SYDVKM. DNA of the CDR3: TGTGCCAGCAAGAAGGACAGAGAGTTCTTC. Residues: CASKKDREFF.

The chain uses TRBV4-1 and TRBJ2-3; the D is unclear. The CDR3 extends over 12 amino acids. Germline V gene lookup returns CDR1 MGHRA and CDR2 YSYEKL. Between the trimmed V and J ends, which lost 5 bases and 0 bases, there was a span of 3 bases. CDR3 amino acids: CASSRSTDTQYF. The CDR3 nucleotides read TGCGCCAGCAGCAGAAGCACAGATACGCAGTATTTT.

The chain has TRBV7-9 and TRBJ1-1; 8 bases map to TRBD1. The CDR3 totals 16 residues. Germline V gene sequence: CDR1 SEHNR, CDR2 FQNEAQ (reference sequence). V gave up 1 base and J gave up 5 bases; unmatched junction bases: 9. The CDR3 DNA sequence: TGTGCCAGCAGCTTAGTGGGCAGGGGGCGCGAAACTGAAGCTTTCTTT. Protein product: CASSLVGRGRETEAFF.

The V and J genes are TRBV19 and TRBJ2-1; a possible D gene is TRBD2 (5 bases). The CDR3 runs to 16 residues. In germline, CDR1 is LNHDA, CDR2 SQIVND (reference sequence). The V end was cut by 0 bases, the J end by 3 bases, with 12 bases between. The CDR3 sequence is CASSIDSGNYYNEQFF. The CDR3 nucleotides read TGTGCCAGTAGTATAGATTCGGGGAACTACTACAATGAGCAGTTCTTC. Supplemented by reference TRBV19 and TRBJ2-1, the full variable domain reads DGGITQSPKYLFRKEGQNVTLSCEQNLNHDAMYWYRQDPGQGLRLIYYSQIVNDFQKGDIAEGYSVSREKKESFPLTVTSAQKNPTAFYLCASSIDSGNYYNEQFFGPGTRLTVL.

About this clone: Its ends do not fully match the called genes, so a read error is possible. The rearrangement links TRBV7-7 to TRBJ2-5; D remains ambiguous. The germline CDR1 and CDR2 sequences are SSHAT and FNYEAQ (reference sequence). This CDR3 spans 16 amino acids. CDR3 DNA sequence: TGTGCTAGCAGCTTAAGTCGGTATGGCCTCCAAGAGACCCAGTACTTC. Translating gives CASSLSRYGLQETQYF. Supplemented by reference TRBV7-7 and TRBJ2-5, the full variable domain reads GAGVSQSPRYKVTKRGQDVTLRCDPISSHATLYWYQQALGQGPEFLTYFNYEAQPDKSGLPSDRFSAERPEGSISTLTIQRTEQRDSAMYRCASSLSRYGLQETQYFGPGTRLLVL.

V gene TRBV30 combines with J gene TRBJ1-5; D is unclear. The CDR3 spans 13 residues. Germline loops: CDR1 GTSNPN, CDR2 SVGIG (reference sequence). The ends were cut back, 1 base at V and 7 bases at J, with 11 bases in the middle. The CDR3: CAWSDHVGQPQHF. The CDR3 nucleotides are TGTGCCTGGAGTGACCATGTCGGGCAGCCCCAGCATTTT.

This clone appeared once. CDR3 in amino acids: CASSAIAGVPSETQYF. The CDR3 DNA follows: TGTGCCAGCAGCGCTATAGCGGGGGTCCCCTCAGAGACCCAGTACTTC. This chain joins TRBV9 and TRBJ2-5; the match to TRBD2 covers 9 bases. V shed 3 bases and J 4 bases; nucleotides not matched to a gene: 10. Germline CDR1 is SGDLS and CDR2 is YYNGEE. The length of the CDR3 is 16 residues.

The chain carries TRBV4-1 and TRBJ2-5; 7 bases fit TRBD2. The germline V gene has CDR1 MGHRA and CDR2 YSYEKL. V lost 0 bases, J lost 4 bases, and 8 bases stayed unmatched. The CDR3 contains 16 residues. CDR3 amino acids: CASSQEGAGVGETQYF. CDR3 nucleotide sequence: TGCGCCAGCAGCCAAGAGGGCGCGGGGGTGGGAGAGACCCAGTACTTC.

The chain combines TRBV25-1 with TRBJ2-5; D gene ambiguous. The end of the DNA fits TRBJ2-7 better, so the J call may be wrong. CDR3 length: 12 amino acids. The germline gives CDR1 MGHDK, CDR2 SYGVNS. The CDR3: CASSGSGYEQYF. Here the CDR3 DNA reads TGTGCCAGCAGTGGGAGTGGCTACGAGCAGTACTTC.

CDR3: CAISDWDNSYNEQFF. CDR3 nucleotide sequence: TGTGCCATCAGTGATTGGGACAACTCCTACAATGAGCAGTTCTTC. The V and J genes are TRBV10-3 and TRBJ2-1; a weak D match, TRBD1 (6 bases). The length of the CDR3 is 15 residues. The V end was cut by 3 bases, the J end by 0 bases, with 9 bases between. Germline assignment: CDR1 ENHRY and CDR2 SYGVKD.

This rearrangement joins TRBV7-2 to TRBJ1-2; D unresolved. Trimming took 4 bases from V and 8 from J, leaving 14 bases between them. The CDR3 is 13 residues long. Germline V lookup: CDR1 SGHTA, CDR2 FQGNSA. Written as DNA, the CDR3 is TGTGCCAGCAGCTACCTTAGCCCTAGGGGCTACACCTTC. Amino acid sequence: CASSYLSPRGYTF.

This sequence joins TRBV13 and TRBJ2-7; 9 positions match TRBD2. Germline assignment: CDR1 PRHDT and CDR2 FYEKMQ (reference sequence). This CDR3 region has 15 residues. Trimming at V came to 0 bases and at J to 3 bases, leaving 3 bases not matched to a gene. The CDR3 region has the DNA TGTGCCAGCAGCTTAGGTTTGCGGGGGGGCTACGAGCAGTACTTC. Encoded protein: CASSLGLRGGYEQYF.

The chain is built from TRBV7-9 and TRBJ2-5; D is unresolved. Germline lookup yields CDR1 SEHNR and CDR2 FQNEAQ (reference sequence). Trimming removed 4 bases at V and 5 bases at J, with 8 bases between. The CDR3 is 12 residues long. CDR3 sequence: CASSSADETQYF. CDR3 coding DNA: TGTGCCAGCAGCTCCGCTGATGAGACCCAGTACTTC. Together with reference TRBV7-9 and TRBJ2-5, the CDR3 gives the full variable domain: DTGVSQNPRHKITKRGQNVTFRCDPISEHNRLYWYRQTLGQGPEFLTYFQNEAQLEKSRLLSDRFSAERPKGSFSTLEIQRTEQGDSAMYLCASSSADETQYFGPGTRLLVL.

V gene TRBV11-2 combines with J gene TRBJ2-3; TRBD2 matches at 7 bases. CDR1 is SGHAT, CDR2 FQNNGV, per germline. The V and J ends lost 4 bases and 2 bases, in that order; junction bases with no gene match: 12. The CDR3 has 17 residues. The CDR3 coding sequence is TGTGCCAGCAGCTCACGGGTGGCGGGGGTAGCCACAGATACGCAGTATTTT. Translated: CASSSRVAGVATDTQYF. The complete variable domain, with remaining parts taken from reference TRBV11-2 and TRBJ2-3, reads EAGVAQSPRYKIIEKRQSVAFWCNPISGHATLYWYQQILGQGPKLLIQFQNNGVVDDSQLPKDRFSAERLKGVDSTLKIQPAKLEDSAVYLCASSSRVAGVATDTQYFGPGTRLTVL.

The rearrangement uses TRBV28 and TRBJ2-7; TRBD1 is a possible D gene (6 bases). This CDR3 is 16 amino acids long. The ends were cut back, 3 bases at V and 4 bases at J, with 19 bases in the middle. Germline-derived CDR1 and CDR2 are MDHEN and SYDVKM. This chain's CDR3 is CASSFGFRGVLYEQYF. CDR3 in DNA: TGTGCCAGCAGTTTCGGTTTCAGGGGAGTTTTATACGAGCAGTACTTC.

CDR3 nucleotides: TGTGCCAGCAGCTTAACCATCGGGGCCGACCGGATTTACGAGCAGTACTTC. This codes for CASSLTIGADRIYEQYF. The chain has TRBV7-8 and TRBJ2-7; D is perhaps TRBD1 or TRBD2 (5 bases each). The germline CDR1 and CDR2 sequences are SGHVS and FQNEAQ. Trimming left V 2 bases short and J 4 bases short, with 21 bases between. CDR3 size: 17 residues. The full variable domain, its missing parts supplied by reference TRBV7-8 and TRBJ2-7, is GAGVSQSPRYKVAKRGQDVALRCDPISGHVSLFWYQQALGQGPEFLTYFQNEAQLDKSGLPSDRFFAERPEGSVSTLKIQRTQQEDSAVYLCASSLTIGADRIYEQYFGPGTRLTVT.

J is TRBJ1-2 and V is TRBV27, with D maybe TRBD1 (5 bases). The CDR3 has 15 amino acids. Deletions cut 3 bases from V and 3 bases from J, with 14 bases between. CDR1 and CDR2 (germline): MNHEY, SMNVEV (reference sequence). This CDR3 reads CASSLGVSPDYGYTF. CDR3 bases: TGTGCCAGCAGTTTGGGGGTGAGCCCCGACTATGGCTACACCTTC.

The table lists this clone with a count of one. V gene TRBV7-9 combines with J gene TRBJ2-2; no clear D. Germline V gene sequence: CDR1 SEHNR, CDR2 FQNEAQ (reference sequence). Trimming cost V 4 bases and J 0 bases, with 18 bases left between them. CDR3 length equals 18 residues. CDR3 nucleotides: TGTGCCAGCAGCTCTCGTGACCGAACCCTATCGAACACCGGGGAGCTGTTTTTT. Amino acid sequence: CASSSRDRTLSNTGELFF.